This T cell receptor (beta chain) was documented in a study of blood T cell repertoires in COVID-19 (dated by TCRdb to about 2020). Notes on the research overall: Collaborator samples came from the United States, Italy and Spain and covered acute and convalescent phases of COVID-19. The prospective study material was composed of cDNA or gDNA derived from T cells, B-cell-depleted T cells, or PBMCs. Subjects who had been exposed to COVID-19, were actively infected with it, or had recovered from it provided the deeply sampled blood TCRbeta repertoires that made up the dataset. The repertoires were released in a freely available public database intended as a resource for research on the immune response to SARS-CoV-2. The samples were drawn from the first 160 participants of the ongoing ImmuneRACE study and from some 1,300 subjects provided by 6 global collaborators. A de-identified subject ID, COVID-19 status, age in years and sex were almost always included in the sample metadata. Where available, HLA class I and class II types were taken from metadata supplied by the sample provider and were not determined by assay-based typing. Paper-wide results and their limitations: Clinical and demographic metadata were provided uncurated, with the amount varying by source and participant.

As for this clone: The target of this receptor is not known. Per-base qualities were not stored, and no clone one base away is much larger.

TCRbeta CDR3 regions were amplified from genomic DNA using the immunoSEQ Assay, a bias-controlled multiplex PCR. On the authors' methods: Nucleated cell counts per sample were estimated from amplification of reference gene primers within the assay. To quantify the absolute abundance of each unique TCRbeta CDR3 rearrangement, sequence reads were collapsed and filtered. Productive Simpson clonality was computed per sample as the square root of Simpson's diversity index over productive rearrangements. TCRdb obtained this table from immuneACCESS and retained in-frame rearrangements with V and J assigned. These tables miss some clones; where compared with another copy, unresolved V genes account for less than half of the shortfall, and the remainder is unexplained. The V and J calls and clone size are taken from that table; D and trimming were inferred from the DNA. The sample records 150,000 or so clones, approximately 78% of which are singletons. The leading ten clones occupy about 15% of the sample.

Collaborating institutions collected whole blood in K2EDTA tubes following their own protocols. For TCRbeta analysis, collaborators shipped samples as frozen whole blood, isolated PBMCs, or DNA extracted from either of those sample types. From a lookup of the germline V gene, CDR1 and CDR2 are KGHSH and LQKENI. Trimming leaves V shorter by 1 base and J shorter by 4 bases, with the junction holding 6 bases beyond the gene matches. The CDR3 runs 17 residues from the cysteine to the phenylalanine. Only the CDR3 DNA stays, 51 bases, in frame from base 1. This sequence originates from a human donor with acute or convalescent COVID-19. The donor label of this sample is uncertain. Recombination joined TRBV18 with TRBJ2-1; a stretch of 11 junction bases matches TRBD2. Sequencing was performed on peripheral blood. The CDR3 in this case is CASSPRPPSGGYNEQFF. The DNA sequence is TGTGCCAGCTCACCACGTCCCCCTAGCGGGGGGTACAATGAGCAGTTCTTC.